The clone carrying this T cell receptor beta chain has at least ten counts. The CDR3 contains 14 residues. The V end lost 2 bases, the J end lost 5 bases, and 13 bases lay between the germline ends. Germline CDR1 reads SGHAT; CDR2 reads FQNNGV. The sample originates from a study of Graves' ophthalmopathy and Graves' hyperthyroidism. Amplification targeted the TCR beta CDR3 regions, with RNA transcripts as the source material. First-round RT-PCR employed HTBI primers, with a second-round multiplex PCR after it. TCRdb independently ran MiXCR on the multiplex PCR reads; one entry per CDR3 protein. This sample yields approximately 210,000 distinct CDR3 sequences, of which less than 30% are seen a single time; approximately 9% belongs to the top ten.

The receptor comes from a man aged 50 to 59 with Graves' ophthalmopathy. The specimen was peripheral blood. This chain links TRBV11-2 with TRBJ2-7, with D unresolved. The CDR3 here is CASSLLSVSNEQYF. The CDR3 coding sequence is TGTGCCAGCAGCTTATTGTCGGTCTCGAACGAGCAGTACTTC.